The sequence of this T cell receptor (beta chain) was determined in a study of spatial heterogeneity in lung cancer. Germline CDR1 reads MGHDK; CDR2 reads SYGVNS. The V gene lost 4 bases and the J gene lost 0 bases, with 13 bases spanning the gap. The CDR3 loop spans 17 amino acids. This clonotype has a count of ten or more. Regarding time point: sample taken at primary tumor resection. Sequencing covered unsorted whole RNA taken from tumor, nontumor lung or frozen PBMC. MiXCR, run by TCRdb on the 5' RACE reads, gives a single entry per CDR3 protein. The sample holds 40,000 or so distinct CDR3 sequences; around 7% are singletons and the top ten take roughly 28%.

The sample was PBMCs, taken at surgery. The sequence was collected from a male donor with early-stage non-small cell lung cancer. The genes are TRBV25-1 and TRBJ2-6, with D uncertain. CDR3 in amino acids: CASSARAAHSGANVLTF. The CDR3 DNA sequence: TGTGCCAGCAGTGCCCGGGCCGCACACTCTGGGGCCAACGTCCTGACTTTC.